The sequence of this TCR beta chain was determined in a study of T cell responses to AZD1222 COVID-19 vaccine. This clone came up once. TCRdb's copy holds only in-frame clones and misses some; the assay was immunoSEQ multiplex PCR. Found here are about 150,000 clones, around nine tenths of them singletons; the top ten hold about 1.6%. V was shortened by 3 bases and J by 9 bases, with 15 bases between the two germline ends. The CDR3 runs to 15 residues. CDR1 MDHEN and CDR2 SYDVKM come from the germline V gene. Sequences were derived from peripheral blood, sampled 28 days after the second AZD1222 dose. This TCR came from an adult who received the AZD1222 COVID-19 vaccine. The chain has TRBV28 and TRBJ1-6, with TRBD1 as a possible D gene (5 bases). The CDR3 coding sequence is TGTGCCAGCAGTTTTCAGGGTCCGACGGGTTCACCCCTCCACTTT. Its translation: CASSFQGPTGSPLHF. Full variable domain (remainder filled in from reference TRBV28 and TRBJ1-6): DVKVTQSSRYLVKRTGEKVFLECVQDMDHENMFWYRQDPGLGLRLIYFSYDVKMKEKGDIPEGYSVSREKKERFSLILESASTNQTSMYLCASSFQGPTGSPLHFGNGTRLTVT.